This T cell receptor beta chain appears in the sequencing data of a study of blood T cell repertoires in COVID-19. Study background: COVID-19 samples collected from the United States, Italy and Spain covered acute and convalescent phases. The cDNA or gDNA used as material had been derived from T cells, B-cell-depleted T cells, or PBMCs.

Participants had their cohort set by participant-reported clinical history. Data came from immunoSEQ multiplex PCR; TCRdb stores just in-frame clones and leaves some out. The profile shows 230,000 or so clones, 70% to 90% of them singletons. Germline V CDR1 and CDR2: MNHEY, SVGAGI. With 6 bases removed from V and 8 bases from J, the gap between germline ends came to 19 bases. This CDR3 region has 14 residues. The sample comprised PBMCs or T cells enriched from blood (not recorded which). The rearrangement uses TRBV6-5 and TRBJ1-2; the D gene is possibly TRBD1 (5 bases). This TCR came from a woman in her fifties or sixties who had been exposed to COVID-19. Written as DNA, the CDR3 is TGTGCCAGCAGCCAAGACGGACGCAGGGCGGGCTACACCTTC. Protein product: CASSQDGRRAGYTF.